Listed below are T cell receptor beta chains from one sample, sequenced in a study of control samples from healthy donors and cancer patients. Assay used: immunoSEQ multiplex PCR; TCRdb lists only in-frame clones, some missing. This table holds 71,000 or so clones, roughly 89% found once. Sequenced sample: PBMCs. Receptors were obtained from a man in his 60s with lung cancer. Both conserved end residues are trimmed from each CDR3. Fields, in order: clone size, V gene, CDR3 protein. Rows give clone size only sometimes, using once, few, many, or a class for an expanded clone.

size: many
V: TRBV7-2
CDR3: ASSSIAGGLNEQF

size: -
V: TRBV28
CDR3: ASSSSGTGIREAF

size: -
V: TRBV7-9
CDR3: ASSVLGQGNEKLF

size: -
V: TRBV11-3
CDR3: ASIPRGKEGTDTQY

size: -
V: TRBV19
CDR3: ASTNPYNEQF

size: -
V: TRBV12-3/TRBV12-4
CDR3: ASSLVTDLEAF

size: -
V: TRBV2
CDR3: ASSESSRLGAF

size: -
V: TRBV5-4
CDR3: ASSWGQGWSGELF

size: -
V: TRBV12-3/TRBV12-4
CDR3: ASSLGGIYGYT

size: -
V: TRBV19
CDR3: ASSIVLAGYSGANVLT

size: -
V: TRBV29-1
CDR3: SGYTQGGGEKLF

size: -
V: TRBV2
CDR3: ASNMQGPNYGYT

size: -
V: TRBV11-3
CDR3: ASSQSGTYGYT

size: -
V: TRBV21-1
CDR3: ASSERDFYGYT

size: -
V: TRBV3-1/TRBV3-2
CDR3: ASSQGFSENTEAF

size: -
V: TRBV7-3
CDR3: ASSSTSDRVFYGYT

size: once
V: TRBV19
CDR3: ASSKSRRGDTEAF

size: -
V: TRBV3-1/TRBV3-2
CDR3: ASSQGWTGLVEQF

size: -
V: TRBV25-1
CDR3: ASSDDIYGYT

size: -
V: TRBV2
CDR3: ASSEEAGPYEQY

size: -
V: TRBV25-1
CDR3: ASAIGGGLSYNEQF

size: -
V: TRBV20-1
CDR3: SASYGGGYNEQF

size: -
V: TRBV18
CDR3: ASSPPGQSTGELF

size: -
V: TRBV7-9
CDR3: ASSGNGGFNEKLF

size: -
V: TRBV30
CDR3: AWMTVSTEAF

size: -
V: TRBV27
CDR3: ASSGQPQGDTQY

size: -
V: TRBV18
CDR3: ASSPRAGGRDTQY

size: -
V: TRBV6-1
CDR3: ASSEMGPSTDTQY

size: -
V: TRBV5-1
CDR3: ASSPTGQGIKTQY

size: once
V: TRBV2
CDR3: ARERGTEAF

size: few
V: TRBV18
CDR3: ASSPGQNTEAF

size: -
V: TRBV5-8
CDR3: ASSLGGFDTQY

size: few
V: TRBV29-1
CDR3: SVEGRGGRSSYEQY

size: -
V: TRBV11-2
CDR3: ASSRRPIIGGYT

size: -
V: TRBV15
CDR3: ATSRDLIATYGYT

size: -
V: TRBV11-2
CDR3: ASTRDYSDTIY

size: once
V: TRBV5-6
CDR3: ASSLGDRVAGELF

size: -
V: TRBV11-3
CDR3: ASSLGTDRTDTQY

size: -
V: TRBV7-3
CDR3: ASSLIGGSTEAF

size: -
V: TRBV5-8
CDR3: ASSLGQAYTEAF

size: -
V: TRBV5-6
CDR3: ASSLGGFNYGYT

size: once
V: TRBV30
CDR3: AWTPGGVIHNQPQH

size: -
V: TRBV5-1
CDR3: ASSSTASTDTQY

size: -
V: TRBV6-5
CDR3: ASSLTCCSTDTQY

size: -
V: TRBV7-6
CDR3: ASSSTPQGYYGYT

size: -
V: TRBV12-1
CDR3: ASSFGTHDTGELF

size: -
V: TRBV11-3
CDR3: ASSSPKSGSNEQF

size: -
V: TRBV5-8
CDR3: ASSAQQVTKH

size: -
V: TRBV24-1
CDR3: AAEAHGEANYGYT

size: -
V: TRBV11-3
CDR3: ASSPSSGVVDGYT

size: -
V: TRBV10-3
CDR3: AIQGVSNQPQH

size: -
V: TRBV5-1
CDR3: ASSLGGGGGTEAF

size: -
V: TRBV30
CDR3: AWSGSLAGAYEQY

size: once
V: TRBV5-4
CDR3: ASSSRTGGDSGANVLT

size: -
V: TRBV12-3/TRBV12-4
CDR3: ASSLKGTTEAF